The 17 T cell receptor beta chains listed next were all sequenced from one sample in a study of identical twins. TCRdb reprocessed the 5' RACE reads via MiXCR and lists one record per CDR3 protein. The sample has approximately 500,000 distinct CDR3 sequences; more than 20% are singletons. These data were also filed under a second study, of T cells expressing NK-cell markers.

Sample: CD4+ T cells sorted from blood. The source of these receptors is a woman aged 18-29 years in good health.

This clonotype has a handful of counts. The chain uses TRBV20-1 and TRBJ2-1; D uncertain. CDR3 size: 16 residues. Germline V gene sequence: CDR1 DFQATT, CDR2 SNEGSKA (reference sequence). V shed 8 bases and J shed 0 bases, with 20 bases lying between them. The CDR3 here is CSTKTLSPSSYNEQFF. CDR3 DNA sequence: TGCAGTACTAAGACCCTGAGCCCCAGCTCCTACAATGAGCAGTTCTTC.

This clonotype was detected a few times. The chain joins TRBV9 to TRBJ2-7; a possible D gene is TRBD2 (5 bases). V was pared by 0 bases and J by 2 bases, with 12 bases between. Per germline, CDR1 SGDLS and CDR2 YYNGEE. This CDR3 comprises 15 residues. The CDR3 loop is CASSVDEGTTYEQYF. The CDR3 coding sequence is TGTGCCAGCAGCGTAGATGAGGGAACTACCTACGAGCAGTACTTC.

This chain uses TRBV3-1 with TRBJ2-7; 10 positions agree with TRBD2. This CDR3 is built from 14 residues. J gave up 3 bases and V 7 bases, and 6 bases lay outside the gene matches. The V gene's germline CDR1 is LGHDT and CDR2 YNNKEL (reference sequence). CDR3 in amino acids: CASTSSGGNYEQYF. CDR3 DNA sequence: TGTGCCAGCACCTCTAGCGGGGGAAACTACGAGCAGTACTTC.

The CDR3 region has the DNA TGCGCCAGCAGCCAAGAGCAGGGCGAAAAACTGTTTTTT. Protein sequence: CASSQEQGEKLFF. The V gene is TRBV4-3, the J gene TRBJ1-4; D may be TRBD1 (5 bases). Per germline, CDR1 LGHNA and CDR2 YSLEER. V gave up 0 bases and J gave up 8 bases, with 7 bases separating them. This CDR3 has 13 residues.

The chain employs TRBV12-3 or TRBV12-4 and TRBJ1-1; D is unclear. CDR3 length: 14 amino acids. The V gene lost 2 bases and the J gene lost 0 bases, with 7 bases spanning the gap. The CDR3 sequence: CASSLQDLNTEAFF. The CDR3 nucleotides read TGTGCCAGCAGTTTACAGGACCTGAACACTGAAGCTTTCTTT.

The chain employs TRBV4-1 and TRBJ1-1, with 7 bases aligning to TRBD1. This CDR3 is 15 amino acids long. Trimming at V came to 4 bases and at J to 1 base, leaving 6 bases not matched to a gene. Germline assignment: CDR1 MGHRA and CDR2 YSYEKL. CDR3 residues: CASSRAGQKNTEAFF. In DNA form, the CDR3 reads TGCGCCAGCAGCCGAGCGGGACAGAAGAACACTGAAGCTTTCTTT.

The gene calls are TRBV20-1 and TRBJ1-4, with D maybe TRBD1 (5 bases). Trimming removed 5 bases at V and 8 bases at J, with 15 bases between. This CDR3 contains 13 residues. Looked up from germline, CDR1 is DFQATT and CDR2 is SNEGSKA (reference sequence). The CDR3 DNA is TGCAGTGCTCCGAGGACATTTCGGGAAAAACTGTTTTTT. Translating gives CSAPRTFREKLFF.

This clonotype turned up a few times. The chain is built from TRBV29-1 and TRBJ2-7, with TRBD1 matching 8 bases. The CDR3 is made up of 14 amino acids. V shed 4 bases and J 1 base; nucleotides not matched to a gene: 6. The V gene's germline CDR1 is SQVTM and CDR2 ANQGSEA. The CDR3 nucleotides are TGCAGCGTTGCACCGGACAGGGTATCCTACGAGCAGTACTTC. The encoded protein is CSVAPDRVSYEQYF.

This clonotype turned up a few times. CDR3 in DNA: TGTGCCAGCAACGGCAGCTCCTACGAGCAGTACTTC. This gives the protein CASNGSSYEQYF. The V call is TRBV6-7, the J call TRBJ2-7; D is ambiguous. TRBV6-7 is marked as an open reading frame, function uncertain. V was clipped by 7 bases and J by 0 bases, with 7 bases between them. This CDR3 contains 12 residues.

The rearrangement links TRBV10-3 to TRBJ1-1; D might be TRBD1 (6 bases). The V end was cut by 7 bases, the J end by 1 base, with 16 bases between. CDR3 length: 15 amino acids. Germline loops: CDR1 ENHRY, CDR2 SYGVKD. The CDR3 nucleotides read TGTGCCATCAAGAGTCCGGACAGAGAGAACACTGAAGCTTTCTTT. Translated, it gives CAIKSPDRENTEAFF.

The rearrangement joins TRBV20-1 to TRBJ2-5; the D gene could be TRBD1 or TRBD2 (5 bases each). The length of the CDR3 is 13 residues. Trimming removed 5 bases from V and 1 base from J, with 11 bases in between. The germline gives CDR1 DFQATT, CDR2 SNEGSKA (reference sequence). CDR3: CSAAPGTQETQYF. For the CDR3, the DNA is TGCAGTGCTGCCCCCGGGACCCAAGAGACCCAGTACTTC.

The rearrangement uses TRBV24-1 and TRBJ2-7; no clear D gene. There are 20 residues in the CDR3. Germline CDR1 and CDR2: KGHDR and SFDVKD. Trimming removed 4 bases at V and 6 bases at J, with 33 bases between. CDR3 nucleotide sequence: TGTGCCACCAGTGAGGTTTTGAACCGACCTTCCCGAAACCTAACGGGCGAGCAGTACTTC. Encoded protein: CATSEVLNRPSRNLTGEQYF.

This clonotype was found a few times. The V gene is TRBV20-1, the J gene TRBJ2-3, with TRBD2 matching 8 bases. With 6 bases clipped from V and 6 bases from J, the junction kept 8 bases outside the gene matches. The germline V gene encodes CDR1 DFQATT and CDR2 SNEGSKA (reference sequence). The CDR3 is 13 residues long. CDR3 nucleotides: TGCAGTGCCAAGGGACTAGACCCCGATACGCAGTATTTT. This sequence encodes CSAKGLDPDTQYF.

This clonotype was found a few times. The chain recombines TRBV25-1 with TRBJ2-1; 10 bases agree with TRBD2. V shed 2 bases and J 6 bases; nucleotides not matched to a gene: 7. Germline assignment: CDR1 MGHDK and CDR2 SYGVNS. CDR3 size: 16 residues. The CDR3 region is CASSELGTSEGNEQFF. CDR3 nucleotide sequence: TGTGCCAGCAGTGAACTAGGGACTAGCGAGGGCAATGAGCAGTTCTTC. The variable domain in full, with the rest retrieved from reference TRBV25-1 and TRBJ2-1, is EADIYQTPRYLVIGTGKKITLECSQTMGHDKMYWYQQDPGMELHLIHYSYGVNSTEKGDLSSESTVSRIRTEHFPLTLESARPSHTSQYLCASSELGTSEGNEQFFGPGTRLTVL.

The V gene is TRBV7-9, the J gene TRBJ2-1; D is ambiguous. The CDR3 consists of 13 residues. Germline CDR1 reads SEHNR; CDR2 reads FQNEAQ (reference sequence). Trimming cost V 0 bases and J 15 bases, with 15 bases left between them. CDR3 protein: CASSLAHSLRAFF. CDR3 bases: TGTGCCAGCAGCTTAGCGCATTCGCTACGGGCGTTCTTC.

This clonotype was detected ten times or more. The chain uses TRBV15 and TRBJ2-2, with 10 bases that match TRBD2. The CDR3 covers 17 residues. Germline CDR1 reads LNHNV; CDR2 reads YYDKDF (reference sequence). The ends lost 5 bases at V and 0 bases at J; junction bases unmatched: 6. The CDR3 here is CATSGEAGGPNTGELFF. CDR3 nucleotides: TGTGCCACCAGCGGCGAAGCGGGGGGGCCGAACACCGGGGAGCTGTTTTTT.

This chain joins TRBV2 and TRBJ2-3; 10 bases agree with TRBD2. The CDR3 contains 15 residues. The trim removed 6 bases at V and 10 bases at J, leaving 13 bases unmatched. The germline gives CDR1 SNHLY, CDR2 FYNNEI. The CDR3: CASRIAGGYFYPQYF. The CDR3 DNA reads TGTGCCAGCAGGATAGCGGGGGGATACTTCTATCCGCAGTATTTT.